The entry below gives a single T cell receptor beta chain sequence along with its context. The antigen remains undetermined. The data were obtained in a study of identical twins. The length of the CDR3 is 16 residues. Trimming at V came to 6 bases and at J to 1 base, leaving 10 bases not matched to a gene. Study-wide findings and caveats: Conclusions were based on cross-sectional statistical analysis, without following the same donors.

TCRdb redid the calling of the 5' RACE reads with MiXCR, one entry per CDR3 protein. The data contain around 690,000 distinct CDR3 sequences, about 20% of them singletons. The same data also contributed to another study, on T cells expressing NK-cell markers. Per that study: The authors sequenced eight donors, of whom seven were HCMV-seropositive and one was seronegative.

This sequence originates from a woman aged 18-29 years in good health. The material sequenced was PBMCs. This chain joins TRBV12-3 or TRBV12-4 and TRBJ1-1, with TRBD1 identical over 8 bases. The CDR3 protein is CASRGTWDRTNTEAFF. The CDR3 DNA is TGTGCCAGCAGAGGGACCTGGGACAGGACGAACACTGAAGCTTTCTTT.